This TCR beta chain was obtained from a study of vaccination and CD4 T cells after COVID-19. As for treatment: roughly ten-day PBMC culture with coronavirus spike peptide pools or control peptides (ViraFEST assay). The Oncomine TCR Beta short-read assay sequenced DNA from cultured CD4+ T cells. TCRdb independently ran MiXCR on the PCR reads; one entry per CDR3 protein. This sample has about 11,000 distinct CDR3 sequences, with under 60% found just once. As concerns this clonotype: Its antigen is unknown.

Germline CDR1 is DFQATT and CDR2 is SNEGSKA (reference sequence). This CDR3 comprises 13 residues. Germline trimming cut 5 bases from V and 1 base from J; bases unmatched to any gene: 4. The rearrangement uses TRBV20-1 and TRBJ1-1; 7 bases fit TRBD1. This TCR was sampled from a human donor who had recovered from COVID-19. The material sequenced was CD4+ T cells from blood, cultured in vitro. CDR3 in amino acids: CSADRVGNTEAFF. The DNA for the CDR3 is TGCAGTGCTGACAGGGTGGGGAACACTGAAGCTTTCTTT.